Listed here are 18 T cell receptor beta chains from one sample, sequenced in a study of T-cell reconstitution after alpha-beta-depleted transplantation in children. Unique molecular identifiers were incorporated during preparation of the TCRbeta library. A single record per CDR3 protein comes from TCRdb applying MiXCR to the PCR reads. The sample records some 390,000 distinct CDR3 sequences, around 21% being singletons. The specimen comprised PBMCs from the stem cell graft donor, sampled from the stem cell graft. These receptors were obtained from a human donor who donated a stem cell graft to a child with acute myeloid leukemia.

In its sample, this clonotype was seen many times. The chain employs TRBV20-1 and TRBJ2-7; TRBD1 matches 8 bases. This CDR3 is 15 amino acids long. Unmatched junction bases numbered 6, after V lost 0 bases and J lost 2 bases. Per the germline V gene, CDR1 is DFQATT and CDR2 is SNEGSKA (reference sequence). The CDR3 sequence: CSARELGQVTYEQYF. The DNA for the CDR3 is TGCAGTGCTAGAGAACTGGGACAGGTAACCTACGAGCAGTACTTC.

This clonotype was counted only a few times. This chain joins TRBV5-8 and TRBJ2-7; D call uncertain. The CDR3 has 14 amino acids. Between the trimmed V and J ends, which lost 5 bases and 2 bases, there was a span of 14 bases. CDR1 is SGHTS, CDR2 YDEGEE, per germline. The CDR3 DNA follows: TGTGCCAGCAGTCGTCCAGCTACTACCTACGAGCAGTACTTC. Amino acid sequence: CASSRPATTYEQYF.

This sequence joins TRBV5-1 and TRBJ2-3; 7 nucleotides match TRBD1. J gave up 4 bases and V 0 bases, and 14 bases lay outside the gene matches. Germline assignment: CDR1 SGHRS and CDR2 YFSETQ. This CDR3 has 18 amino acids. DNA of the CDR3: TGCGCCAGCAGCTTGGGAAGATTTGGAGAGGGGGCGTCAGATACGCAGTATTTT. Translating it yields CASSLGRFGEGASDTQYF. The variable domain in full, with the rest retrieved from reference TRBV5-1 and TRBJ2-3, is KAGVTQTPRYLIKTRGQQVTLSCSPISGHRSVSWYQQTPGQGLQFLFEYFSETQRNKGNFPGRFSGRQFSNSRSEMNVSTLELGDSALYLCASSLGRFGEGASDTQYFGPGTRLTVL.

This clonotype was observed at least ten times. The V gene is TRBV24-1, the J gene TRBJ2-3; 13 bases fit TRBD2. In germline, CDR1 is KGHDR, CDR2 SFDVKD. J lost 3 bases, V lost 5 bases, and 7 bases had no gene match. This CDR3 has 17 residues. Written as DNA, the CDR3 is TGTGCCACCAGTGCCATCGGACTAGCGGGAGAGACAGATACGCAGTATTTT. This sequence encodes CATSAIGLAGETDTQYF.

A few counts support this clonotype. This chain joins TRBV6-1 and TRBJ1-6; D is undetermined. Trimming cost V 7 bases and J 0 bases, with 13 bases left between them. The germline V gene encodes CDR1 MNHNS and CDR2 SASEGT. This CDR3 has 16 residues. The CDR3 sequence is CASMVPPVSYNSPLHF. The CDR3 bases are TGTGCCAGCATGGTACCACCGGTCTCCTATAATTCACCCCTCCACTTT.

This clonotype was detected a few times. The J gene is TRBJ2-7, the V gene TRBV20-1, with D unresolved. CDR1 DFQATT and CDR2 SNEGSKA come from the germline V gene (reference sequence). The CDR3 totals 12 residues. Between the trimmed V and J ends, which lost 0 bases and 3 bases, there was a span of 6 bases. As DNA, the CDR3 is TGCAGTGCTAGAGATCAAGTCTACGAGCAGTACTTC. This gives the protein CSARDQVYEQYF.

The chain employs TRBV20-1 and TRBJ2-1; 8 nucleotides agree with TRBD2. J was trimmed by 3 bases and V by 1 base; bases with no gene match: 8. Germline V CDR1 and CDR2: DFQATT, SNEGSKA (reference sequence). CDR3 length equals 16 residues. Here the CDR3 reads CSARGVRAGDYNEQFF. DNA of the CDR3: TGCAGTGCTAGAGGGGTGAGAGCGGGAGACTACAATGAGCAGTTCTTC.

On this clonotype: A much larger clone lies one base from this, so it may be a read error. CDR3 nucleotide sequence: TGCAGCGTTGACCCTAACTTTGGCTACACCTTC. The encoded protein is CSVDPNFGYTF. This chain joins TRBV29-1 and TRBJ1-2; no firm D call. Germline V gene sequence: CDR1 SQVTM, CDR2 ANQGSEA. The CDR3 spans 11 residues.

Comment on this clonotype: An end of the junction does not agree with germline; a read error may underlie this. The chain carries TRBV12-3 or TRBV12-4 and TRBJ2-1, with unresolved D. The CDR3 contains 12 residues. The chain's CDR3 is CASSQVLPEQLF. CDR3 DNA sequence: TGTGCCAGCAGCCAGGTTCTACCCGAGCAGTTGTTC.

The V gene is TRBV12-3 or TRBV12-4, the J gene TRBJ1-4; D gene unclear. The CDR3 contains 15 residues. The V end lost 10 bases, the J end lost 7 bases, and 22 bases lay between the germline ends. The chain's CDR3 is CATSSSIAVGEKLFF. CDR3 coding DNA: TGTGCCACCTCCTCGAGTATTGCGGTCGGTGAAAAACTGTTTTTT.

The chain has TRBV4-2 and TRBJ2-3, with 16 positions matching TRBD2. This CDR3 contains 19 residues. CDR1 is LGHNA and CDR2 is YNFKEQ in the germline V gene. V shed 4 bases and J 3 bases; nucleotides not matched to a gene: 10. The CDR3 nucleotides are TGTGCCAGCAGCCGCGAAGGGACTAGCGGGAGGGTGGTTACAGATACGCAGTATTTT. Translating it yields CASSREGTSGRVVTDTQYF.

In the case of this clonotype: Its ends do not fully match the called genes, so a read error is possible. The rearrangement joins TRBV4-1 to TRBJ2-1; 9 bases agree with TRBD1. This CDR3 contains 15 residues. Germline V lookup: CDR1 MGHRA, CDR2 YSYEKL. CDR3: CASSQDGTGYIEQFF. CDR3 in DNA: TGCGCCAGCAGCCAAGATGGGACAGGGTACATTGAGCAGTTCTTC.

Ten or more counts support this clonotype. This chain joins TRBV29-1 and TRBJ2-5; D is uncertain. Deletions cut 0 bases from V and 4 bases from J, with 0 bases between. This CDR3 region has 10 residues. Germline CDR1 SQVTM, CDR2 ANQGSEA. The CDR3 spells CSVEEETQYF. DNA of the CDR3: TGCAGCGTTGAAGAAGAGACCCAGTACTTC.

The V gene is TRBV6-5, the J gene TRBJ1-3; TRBD1 matches 9 bases. V shed 2 bases and J 2 bases; nucleotides not matched to a gene: 7. The CDR3 length is 17 residues. CDR1 and CDR2 from the germline V gene are MNHEY and SVGAGI. CDR3 sequence reads: CASSYPKTGGAGNTIYF. CDR3 DNA: TGTGCCAGCAGTTACCCAAAAACAGGGGGCGCTGGAAACACCATATATTTT.

A single count supports this clonotype. V and J are TRBV25-1 and TRBJ2-5, with 10 bases aligning to TRBD2. Looked up from germline, CDR1 is MGHDK and CDR2 is SYGVNS. CDR3 length: 16 residues. V shed 3 bases, J shed 9 bases, and the junction held 13 bases outside the gene matches. The DNA for the CDR3 is TGTGCCAGCAGTGATTGGAGGACTAGCGGTGCAATGGCCCAGTACTTC. As protein: CASSDWRTSGAMAQYF. Variable domain in full (rest from reference TRBV25-1 and TRBJ2-5): EADIYQTPRYLVIGTGKKITLECSQTMGHDKMYWYQQDPGMELHLIHYSYGVNSTEKGDLSSESTVSRIRTEHFPLTLESARPSHTSQYLCASSDWRTSGAMAQYFGPGTRLLVL.

The chain carries TRBV21-1 and TRBJ2-2; the table's D call TRBD2 went unverified against the DNA. TRBV21-1 corresponds to a pseudogene. The CDR3 has 14 residues. The CDR3: CASTVGEETGELFF. DNA for the CDR3: TGTGCCAGCACGGTTGGGGAGGAAACCGGGGAGCTGTTTTTT.

This clonotype turned up a few times. The V gene is TRBV12-3 or TRBV12-4, the J gene TRBJ2-1; D is unclear. Deletions cut 2 bases from V and 5 bases from J, with 13 bases between. This CDR3 spans 15 amino acids. CDR3 DNA sequence: TGTGCCAGCAGTTTATCGTCGACTCCCCACAATGAGCAGTTCTTC. Its translation: CASSLSSTPHNEQFF.

The CDR3: CASRGRQDQPQHF. CDR3 DNA sequence: TGCGCCAGCAGGGGACGTCAAGATCAGCCCCAGCATTTT. The rearrangement uses TRBV10-2 and TRBJ1-5, with TRBD1 as a possible D gene (5 bases). Looked up from germline, CDR1 is WSHSY and CDR2 is SAAADI. V lost 6 bases to trimming and J lost 5 bases, with 11 bases between them. The CDR3 is made up of 13 amino acids.